The 26 T cell receptor beta chains reported below all come from one sample, sequenced in a study of control samples from healthy donors and cancer patients. Generated by immunoSEQ multiplex PCR, the TCRdb table keeps only in-frame clones and is missing some. The top ten clones hold about 1% of a sample with about 60,000 clones, more than 95% of them seen once. The material sequenced was blood. These receptors originate from a young woman in good health.

The chain carries TRBV3-1 (or the pseudogene TRBV3-2) and TRBJ1-6, with a possible D match to TRBD1 (6 bases). Germline V lookup: CDR1 LGHDT, CDR2 YNNKEL (reference sequence). The V and J ends lost 4 bases and 7 bases respectively, with 11 bases between them. CDR3 length equals 14 residues. CDR3 nucleotide sequence: TGTGCCAGCAGCCTACTGGACAGCAATTCACCCCTCCACTTT. Translating it yields CASSLLDSNSPLHF.

The chain links TRBV29-1 to TRBJ2-1; TRBD1 aligns across 10 bases. Germline CDR1 and CDR2: SQVTM and ANQGSEA. This CDR3 spans 15 amino acids. The V segment lost 6 bases and the J segment 7 bases; nucleotides outside the gene matches: 12. The CDR3 DNA reads as TGCAGCGTCCTCGGGGGGACAGGGGCAGTGAATGAGCAGTTCTTC. Encoded protein: CSVLGGTGAVNEQFF.

This chain connects TRBV6-5 to TRBJ2-1, with a possible D match to TRBD1 (6 bases). The CDR3 runs to 13 residues. CDR1 is MNHEY and CDR2 is SVGAGI in the germline V gene. V lost 5 bases and J 9 bases, leaving 14 bases between the germline ends. CDR3 residues: CASSLRTEAEQFF. The CDR3 DNA is TGTGCCAGCAGTCTACGGACAGAAGCTGAGCAGTTCTTC.

V gene TRBV25-1 combines with J gene TRBJ1-2; D not resolved. This CDR3 comprises 17 residues. V was shortened by 4 bases and J by 1 base, with 19 bases between the two germline ends. Germline lookup yields CDR1 MGHDK and CDR2 SYGVNS. The CDR3: CASSGESGVRGNYGYTF. CDR3 coding DNA: TGTGCCAGCAGTGGAGAAAGCGGGGTACGGGGTAACTATGGCTACACCTTC.

This rearrangement joins TRBV7-2 to TRBJ1-4, with TRBD1 identical over 11 bases. Germline V gene lookup returns CDR1 SGHTA and CDR2 FQGNSA. The CDR3 runs to 16 residues. V gave up 4 bases and J gave up 6 bases; unmatched junction bases: 7. CDR3 in amino acids: CASSSLADRGHEKLFF. The DNA for the CDR3 is TGTGCCAGCAGCTCCCTTGCGGACAGGGGGCATGAAAAACTGTTTTTT.

J is TRBJ1-4 and V is TRBV4-1; D is ambiguous. V lost 4 bases to trimming and J lost 0 bases, with 12 bases between them. The CDR3 loop spans 16 amino acids. Germline assignment: CDR1 MGHRA and CDR2 YSYEKL. The CDR3 DNA is TGCGCCAGCAGCCCAGTGGAGCAAGCAACTAATGAAAAACTGTTTTTT. This translates into CASSPVEQATNEKLFF.

The chain employs TRBV6-5 and TRBJ2-7; 9 bases align to TRBD1. The junction had 10 bases not matched to a gene; V was cut back by 2 bases and J by 5 bases. Germline loops: CDR1 MNHEY, CDR2 SVGAGI. The length of the CDR3 is 16 residues. This CDR3 reads CASSYRPADRGHEQYF. In DNA form, the CDR3 reads TGTGCCAGCAGTTACAGACCTGCGGACAGGGGACACGAGCAGTACTTC.

This clone was observed a single time. This sample includes further DNA sequences coding for the same CDR3. This chain uses TRBV6-4 with TRBJ2-3, with 8 bases matching TRBD2. V shed 5 bases, J shed 3 bases, and the junction held 4 bases outside the gene matches. The CDR3 sequence is 14 residues long. Germline CDR1 and CDR2: MRHNA and SNTAGT. This chain's CDR3 is CASSRGGGTDTQYF. The CDR3 coding sequence is TGTGCCAGCAGTCGGGGCGGGGGGACAGATACGCAGTATTTT.

The genes are TRBV5-4 and TRBJ2-5, with D perhaps TRBD2 (6 bases). Per germline, CDR1 SGHNT and CDR2 YYREEE (reference sequence). This CDR3 is 15 amino acids long. V was shortened by 0 bases and J by 1 base, with 10 bases between the two germline ends. The CDR3 DNA reads TGTGCCAGCAGCTTGGCCGCGGGACTCCAAGAGACCCAGTACTTC. Amino acid sequence: CASSLAAGLQETQYF.

The chain couples TRBV6-4 to TRBJ1-1, with 11 nucleotides matching TRBD1. The CDR3 covers 16 residues. Losses at the gene ends were 0 bases for V and 7 bases for J; bases not matched to a gene: 7. Germline lookup yields CDR1 MRHNA and CDR2 SNTAGT. The CDR3 spells CASSDSPGQGAGEAFF. The CDR3 coding sequence is TGTGCCAGCAGTGACTCCCCCGGACAGGGGGCGGGTGAAGCTTTCTTT.

V and J are TRBV4-1 and TRBJ1-6; D gene uncertain. V was clipped by 4 bases and J by 12 bases, with 13 bases between them. The CDR3 has 13 amino acids. Looked up from germline, CDR1 is MGHRA and CDR2 is YSYEKL. The CDR3 loop reads CASSPGGLVPLHF. For the CDR3, the DNA is TGCGCCAGCAGCCCTGGCGGGTTAGTACCCCTCCACTTT.

The table lists this clone with a count of one. The chain recombines TRBV18 with TRBJ2-5; D is uncertain. V lost 5 bases and J lost 4, with 8 bases in between. The V gene's germline CDR1 is KGHSH and CDR2 LQKENI. This CDR3 region has 12 residues. CDR3 protein: CASSTQRETQYF. CDR3 DNA sequence: TGTGCCAGCTCAACCCAGAGAGAGACCCAGTACTTC.

V and J are TRBV24-1 and TRBJ2-7; no clear D. The CDR3 has 15 amino acids. Trimming took off 9 bases at V and 5 bases at J, with 22 bases between the two ends. The germline CDR1 and CDR2 sequences are KGHDR and SFDVKD. CDR3 residues: CATFGGFRKVDEQYF. The CDR3 region has the DNA TGTGCCACCTTCGGCGGTTTCCGGAAGGTGGACGAGCAGTACTTC.

The V and J genes are TRBV5-5 and TRBJ2-1, with TRBD1 matching 11 bases. The CDR3 runs to 15 residues. The V gene's germline CDR1 is SGHKS and CDR2 YYEKEE (reference sequence). The J segment lost 4 bases and the V segment lost 4 bases, leaving 4 bases of the junction unmatched. CDR3: CASSLGQGAYNEQFF. CDR3 sequence (DNA): TGTGCCAGCAGCCTAGGACAGGGGGCGTACAATGAGCAGTTCTTC.

J is TRBJ2-3 and V is TRBV11-2, with D possibly TRBD2 on 6 matching bases. There are 17 residues in the CDR3. Trimming left V 3 bases short and J 0 bases short, with 16 bases between. Germline V gives CDR1 SGHAT, CDR2 FQNNGV. DNA for the CDR3: TGTGCCAGCAGCTTCCCCTTGGGCGGGACTAGCACAGATACGCAGTATTTT. Its translation: CASSFPLGGTSTDTQYF.

This chain uses TRBV7-3 with TRBJ2-1; 9 bases match TRBD2. The J segment lost 6 bases and the V segment lost 5 bases, leaving 14 bases of the junction unmatched. CDR3 length: 17 residues. CDR1 is SGHTA and CDR2 is FQGTGA in the germline V gene. The CDR3 DNA sequence: TGTGCCAGCAGCGAACCCGGGGGGCGGGGGGGCCCCAATGAGCAGTTCTTC. It encodes CASSEPGGRGGPNEQFF.

The chain recombines TRBV5-1 with TRBJ2-7; D uncertain. The CDR3 extends over 14 amino acids. Trimming stripped 4 bases from V and 3 bases from J, with 14 bases between. The germline V gene encodes CDR1 SGHRS and CDR2 YFSETQ. The CDR3 loop is CASSLEVPFYEQYF. The CDR3 nucleotides are TGCGCCAGCAGCCTTGAAGTCCCGTTCTACGAGCAGTACTTC. Full variable domain (remainder filled in from reference TRBV5-1 and TRBJ2-7): KAGVTQTPRYLIKTRGQQVTLSCSPISGHRSVSWYQQTPGQGLQFLFEYFSETQRNKGNFPGRFSGRQFSNSRSEMNVSTLELGDSALYLCASSLEVPFYEQYFGPGTRLTVT.

The rearrangement joins TRBV5-6 to TRBJ1-5; D ambiguous. The CDR3 length is 17 residues. V gave up 0 bases and J gave up 1 base, with 14 bases separating them. CDR1 and CDR2 (germline): SGHDT, YYEEEE. The CDR3 region is CASSLGFWGSSNQPQHF. CDR3 nucleotide sequence: TGTGCCAGCAGCTTGGGATTTTGGGGATCGAGCAATCAGCCCCAGCATTTT. Supplemented by reference TRBV5-6 and TRBJ1-5, the full variable domain reads DAGVTQSPTHLIKTRGQQVTLRCSPKSGHDTVSWYQQALGQGPQFIFQYYEEEERQRGNFPDRFSGHQFPNYSSELNVNALLLGDSALYLCASSLGFWGSSNQPQHFGDGTRLSIL.

This rearrangement joins TRBV5-6 to TRBJ1-2; D is perhaps TRBD1 (5 bases). V was clipped by 1 base and J by 1 base, with 11 bases between them. CDR3 length equals 15 residues. CDR1 is SGHDT, CDR2 YYEEEE, per germline. In DNA, the CDR3 is TGTGCCAGCAGCTTGCTTTCCAGGGATAACTATGGCTACACCTTC. Translated, it gives CASSLLSRDNYGYTF.

This rearrangement joins TRBV15 to TRBJ1-1; D is possibly TRBD1 (5 bases). CDR1 LNHNV and CDR2 YYDKDF come from the germline V gene (reference sequence). Trimming shortened V by 8 bases and J by 0 bases, and 10 bases separated the two germline ends. The CDR3 length is 13 residues. In DNA form, the CDR3 reads TGTGCCACCCAGGACACCATGAACACTGAAGCTTTCTTT. Translation gives CATQDTMNTEAFF.

Written as DNA, the CDR3 is TGTGCCAGCAGTTTAGGAACTCTTTGGCCCCAGCATTTT. It encodes CASSLGTLWPQHF. V usage is TRBV27 and J usage is TRBJ1-5, with D uncertain. Germline V CDR1 and CDR2: MNHEY, SMNVEV (reference sequence). The CDR3 runs to 13 residues. The ends were cut back, 2 bases at V and 9 bases at J, with 11 bases in the middle.

The chain employs TRBV19 and TRBJ2-3; D might be TRBD2 (6 bases). The CDR3 length is 13 residues. V was clipped by 10 bases and J by 2 bases, with 13 bases between them. Germline V CDR1 and CDR2: LNHDA, SQIVND (reference sequence). CDR3 in amino acids: CATRDSLTDTQYF. Written as DNA, the CDR3 is TGTGCCACGCGGGACTCACTCACAGATACGCAGTATTTT.

V gene TRBV30 combines with J gene TRBJ1-6; TRBD1 matches at 9 bases. The germline V gene has CDR1 GTSNPN and CDR2 SVGIG (reference sequence). The CDR3 extends over 14 amino acids. The ends lost 2 bases at V and 10 bases at J; junction bases unmatched: 6. The CDR3 sequence: CAWSRGQGRSPLHF. DNA of the CDR3: TGTGCCTGGAGTAGGGGACAGGGTCGGTCACCCCTCCACTTT.

The gene calls are TRBV14 and TRBJ2-1; 7 positions agree with TRBD1. Trimming cost V 3 bases and J 7 bases; bases outside gene matches: 12. CDR3 length equals 16 residues. The germline gives CDR1 SGHDN, CDR2 FVKESK. CDR3 sequence: CASSHSRGIRKNEQFF. As DNA, the CDR3 is TGTGCCAGCAGCCACTCCAGGGGGATCAGGAAGAATGAGCAGTTCTTC. The full variable domain, completed using reference TRBV14 and TRBJ2-1, is EAGVTQFPSHSVIEKGQTVTLRCDPISGHDNLYWYRRVMGKEIKFLLHFVKESKQDESGMPNNRFLAERTGGTYSTLKVQPAELEDSGVYFCASSHSRGIRKNEQFFGPGTRLTVL.

The chain recombines TRBV30 with TRBJ1-6, with D possibly being TRBD1 (5 bases). Trimming took off 2 bases at V and 10 bases at J, with 15 bases between the two ends. The CDR3 length is 14 residues. CDR1 and CDR2 from the germline V gene are GTSNPN and SVGIG (reference sequence). The CDR3 here is CAWSQRGGRSPLHF. CDR3 DNA sequence: TGTGCCTGGAGTCAACGTGGGGGTCGGTCACCCCTCCACTTT. The variable domain in full, completed from reference TRBV30 and TRBJ1-6, reads SQTIHQWPATLVQPVGSPLSLECTVEGTSNPNLYWYRQAAGRGLQLLFYSVGIGQISSEVPQNLSASRPQDRQFILSSKKLLLSDSGFYLCAWSQRGGRSPLHFGNGTRLTVT.

This chain links TRBV11-2 with TRBJ2-1; 15 bases agree with TRBD2. This CDR3 comprises 17 residues. Germline V gene sequence: CDR1 SGHAT, CDR2 FQNNGV. J gave up 4 bases and V 10 bases, and 11 bases lay outside the gene matches. Here the CDR3 reads CAIKGLAGGTDYNEQFF. CDR3 nucleotides: TGTGCCATCAAGGGACTAGCGGGGGGAACAGATTACAATGAGCAGTTCTTC.